Listed here is a single T cell receptor (beta chain). This sample was taken from a study of blood T cell repertoires in COVID-19. Libraries were prepared by immunoSEQ multiplex PCR; TCRdb keeps only in-frame clonotypes and omits some of them. Of 110,000 or so clones detected, around 90% appear once; the ten largest clones hold 7.7%. The specimen was peripheral blood. This receptor was taken from a human donor in a cohort sampled during active COVID-19.

The CDR3, as DNA: TGTGCCAGCAGTTTAACGACAGGGCTAGGTGAAAAACTGTTTTTT. Protein sequence: CASSLTTGLGEKLFF. The V gene is TRBV27, the J gene TRBJ1-4; 7 nucleotides agree with TRBD1. The V and J ends lost 2 bases and 7 bases, in that order; junction bases with no gene match: 7. In germline, CDR1 is MNHEY, CDR2 SMNVEV (reference sequence). CDR3 length: 15 residues.